This T cell receptor beta chain was captured in a study of shared T cell receptors in the human thymus. The assay was immunoSEQ multiplex PCR, and TCRdb's table has in-frame clones only and misses some. The repertoire holds roughly 660,000 clones, with roughly 90% as singletons. The CDR3 has 18 amino acids. Germline CDR1 and CDR2: LNHDA and SQIVND (reference sequence). V lost 4 bases to trimming and J lost 5 bases; unmatched junction nucleotides: 11. The same data also contributed to another study, on human thymus T cells.

This TCR was sampled from a boy less than two years old with a congenital heart defect. The sample consisted of thymocytes. The genes are TRBV19 and TRBJ2-3, with TRBD2 matching 14 bases. The CDR3 coding sequence is TGTGCCAGTAGTACCCAGACTAGCGGGAGGGCCGTGGGAGATACGCAGTATTTT. Residues: CASSTQTSGRAVGDTQYF.